This passage covers 21 T cell receptor beta chains from one sample sequenced in a study of Ad26.COV2.S vaccination and SARS-CoV-2 variants. Repertoires were generated with immunoSEQ multiplex PCR, while TCRdb's copy carries only in-frame clones and drops some. The data hold about 350,000 clones, with roughly 91% observed a single time. As for treatment: about 20 received Ad26.COV2.S at low or high dose, single or two shots; roughly five received placebo; per-sample allocation not given. Sampling occurred on day 63 after the first vaccine or placebo injection. Here the sequenced sample was peripheral blood, taken in a trial of Ad26.COV2.S vaccine versus placebo. These receptors came from a person between 18 and 59 years old who received the Ad26.COV2.S COVID-19 vaccine or a placebo.

V usage is TRBV6-5 and J usage is TRBJ1-6, with 8 positions matching TRBD1. Germline CDR1 is MNHEY and CDR2 is SVGAGI. The length of the CDR3 is 15 residues. V gave up 2 bases and J gave up 7 bases; unmatched junction bases: 4. The CDR3 region has the DNA TGTGCCAGCAGTTACGGGGGACAGGACAATTCACCCCTCCACTTT. This sequence encodes CASSYGGQDNSPLHF.

The chain combines TRBV5-6 with TRBJ2-7; tentatively, D is TRBD2 (6 bases). From germline, CDR1 is SGHDT and CDR2 YYEEEE. V was cut by 0 bases and J by 0 bases, with 13 bases left in between. This CDR3 comprises 16 residues. DNA for the CDR3: TGTGCCAGCAGCTTGGTCGGGGGATCCTTCTCCTACGAGCAGTACTTC. This encodes CASSLVGGSFSYEQYF.

The chain uses TRBV27 and TRBJ1-2, with 10 bases fitting TRBD1. The CDR3 loop spans 13 amino acids. CDR1 is MNHEY and CDR2 is SMNVEV in the germline V gene (reference sequence). J lost 2 bases, V lost 6 bases, and 0 bases had no gene match. In DNA form, the CDR3 reads TGTGCCAGCAGGGGACAGGGGAACTATGGCTACACCTTC. Translating gives CASRGQGNYGYTF.

The table lists this clone with a count of one. This rearrangement joins TRBV19 to TRBJ2-3; 9 nucleotides agree with TRBD2. The CDR3 has 15 amino acids. J lost 3 bases, V lost 3 bases, and 4 bases had no gene match. The germline V gene has CDR1 LNHDA and CDR2 SQIVND (reference sequence). The CDR3 coding sequence is TGTGCCAGTAGTATTTTGGCGGGGGGGACAGATACGCAGTATTTT. Residues: CASSILAGGTDTQYF.

This chain joins TRBV25-1 and TRBJ1-2; weak D call: TRBD1 (6 bases). Per the germline V gene, CDR1 is MGHDK and CDR2 is SYGVNS. The CDR3 has 15 amino acids. Trimming removed 3 bases at V and 4 bases at J, with 15 bases between. The CDR3 is CASSDSAGAAYGYTF. In DNA form, the CDR3 reads TGTGCCAGCAGTGATTCCGCAGGGGCGGCCTATGGCTACACCTTC.

The V and J genes are TRBV3-1 (or the pseudogene TRBV3-2) and TRBJ2-1; D call uncertain. CDR1 and CDR2 from the germline V gene are LGHDT and YNNKEL (reference sequence). Trimming removed 1 base from V and 5 bases from J, with 6 bases in between. The CDR3 loop spans 13 amino acids. CDR3 sequence (DNA): TGTGCCAGCAGCCAAGGGAATAACAATGAGCAGTTCTTC. This codes for CASSQGNNNEQFF.

CDR3 DNA sequence: TGTGCCAGTAGTAGCCCCGGGCAGTCAACTAATGAAAAACTGTTTTTT. It is translated as CASSSPGQSTNEKLFF. J is TRBJ1-4 and V is TRBV19; D call uncertain. Germline assignment: CDR1 LNHDA and CDR2 SQIVND (reference sequence). Trimming removed 4 bases from V and 0 bases from J, with 12 bases in between. This CDR3 contains 16 residues.

This rearrangement joins TRBV30 to TRBJ2-1, with D hard to call. The germline gives CDR1 GTSNPN, CDR2 SVGIG (reference sequence). V lost 1 base, J lost 4 bases, and 5 bases lay in between. This CDR3 has 12 amino acids. The CDR3 loop reads CAWSDPYNEQFF. The CDR3 DNA sequence: TGTGCCTGGAGTGACCCGTACAATGAGCAGTTCTTC. The full variable domain, completed using reference TRBV30 and TRBJ2-1, is SQTIHQWPATLVQPVGSPLSLECTVEGTSNPNLYWYRQAAGRGLQLLFYSVGIGQISSEVPQNLSASRPQDRQFILSSKKLLLSDSGFYLCAWSDPYNEQFFGPGTRLTVL.

This clone has only one observation. V is TRBV6-5 and J is TRBJ2-1; 9 nucleotides match TRBD2. CDR1 is MNHEY and CDR2 is SVGAGI in the germline V gene. The CDR3 runs 14 residues. V lost 2 bases and J lost 8; bases outside the gene matches: 4. CDR3 in amino acids: CASSYGGGAYEQFF. The CDR3, as DNA: TGTGCCAGCAGTTACGGCGGGGGGGCGTATGAGCAGTTCTTC.

V and J are TRBV9 and TRBJ1-2; 7 nucleotides match TRBD1. The CDR3 contains 14 residues. Trimming removed 4 bases from V and 5 bases from J; junction bases left unmatched: 8. CDR1 and CDR2 (germline): SGDLS, YYNGEE. CDR3 DNA sequence: TGTGCCAGCAGCACAGCCGCGGGACAGTATGGCTACACCTTC. It codes for CASSTAAGQYGYTF.

The CDR3 reads CASSSVRDRGFRETQYF. The CDR3 coding sequence is TGTGCCAGCAGCTCAGTCCGGGACAGGGGGTTTCGAGAGACCCAGTACTTC. J is TRBJ2-5 and V is TRBV7-9, with 11 nucleotides matching TRBD1. The CDR3 is made up of 17 amino acids. The V gene end was trimmed by 4 bases and the J gene end by 4 bases; junction bases not matched to a gene: 11. Germline assignment: CDR1 SEHNR and CDR2 FQNEAQ (reference sequence).

This clone was found a few times. The DNA of the CDR3 is TGTGCCAGTAGTTGGGACCCTAGGCAGCCCCAGCATTTT. As protein: CASSWDPRQPQHF. The chain couples TRBV19 to TRBJ1-5; tentative D call: TRBD1 (5 bases). Germline V gene data show CDR1 as LNHDA and CDR2 as SQIVND (reference sequence). V was trimmed by 5 bases and J by 7 bases, leaving 12 bases between them. The CDR3 has 13 residues.

This chain links TRBV29-1 with TRBJ2-1; possibly TRBD2 for D (5 bases). Germline CDR1 and CDR2: SQVTM and ANQGSEA. The length of the CDR3 is 14 residues. V was shortened by 4 bases and J by 3 bases, with 13 bases between the two germline ends. CDR3 amino acids: CSVVLATVYNEQFF. DNA of the CDR3: TGCAGCGTTGTTCTAGCCACGGTCTACAATGAGCAGTTCTTC.

The rearrangement joins TRBV4-3 to TRBJ2-3; D is ambiguous. The CDR3 covers 14 residues. Germline V gene data show CDR1 as LGHNA and CDR2 as YSLEER. V lost 0 bases to trimming and J lost 5 bases, with 9 bases between them. CDR3 amino acids: CASSQDHGLDTQYF. CDR3 DNA: TGCGCCAGCAGCCAAGATCACGGCCTAGATACGCAGTATTTT.

The rearrangement uses TRBV7-9 and TRBJ1-1; weak D call: TRBD1 (6 bases). Germline V gene sequence: CDR1 SEHNR, CDR2 FQNEAQ (reference sequence). V lost 5 bases and J 7 bases, leaving 8 bases between the germline ends. The CDR3 totals 11 residues. CDR3 loop: CASSTQGEAFF. The DNA of the CDR3 is TGTGCCAGCAGCACACAGGGTGAAGCTTTCTTT.

The rearrangement joins TRBV29-1 to TRBJ1-4; tentative D call: TRBD1 (6 bases). Trimming cost V 6 bases and J 1 base, with 9 bases left between them. This CDR3 is 13 amino acids long. The V gene's germline CDR1 is SQVTM and CDR2 ANQGSEA. CDR3 nucleotide sequence: TGCAGCGTGGAGGACAGAACTAATGAAAAACTGTTTTTT. Translation gives CSVEDRTNEKLFF.

This clone was observed a few times. This chain links TRBV2 with TRBJ1-5, with 8 bases lining up with TRBD1. The germline V gene has CDR1 SNHLY and CDR2 FYNNEI. V lost 7 bases and J lost 5; bases outside the gene matches: 4. The CDR3 runs 13 residues. The CDR3 sequence is CASKTGEDQPQHF. As DNA, the CDR3 is TGTGCCAGCAAGACAGGGGAGGATCAGCCCCAGCATTTT.

J is TRBJ1-1 and V is TRBV5-6; D call uncertain. V was shortened by 0 bases and J by 5 bases, with 20 bases between the two germline ends. CDR3 length: 17 amino acids. In germline, CDR1 is SGHDT, CDR2 YYEEEE. CDR3 coding DNA: TGTGCCAGCAGCTTGGCCGCCCGTTTATTAAGGAGTACTGAAGCTTTCTTT. It specifies CASSLAARLLRSTEAFF.

The chain uses TRBV24-1 and TRBJ2-6, with 7 bases identical to TRBD1. In germline, CDR1 is KGHDR, CDR2 SFDVKD. The CDR3 runs 15 residues. V gave up 4 bases and J gave up 4 bases; unmatched junction bases: 3. The CDR3 region is CATSETGFGANVLTF. CDR3 sequence (DNA): TGTGCCACCAGTGAGACAGGGTTCGGGGCCAACGTCCTGACTTTC.

This chain joins TRBV30 and TRBJ1-1; 9 bases map to TRBD1. Germline-derived CDR1 and CDR2 are GTSNPN and SVGIG (reference sequence). The CDR3 has 13 amino acids. Unmatched junction bases numbered 1, after V lost 5 bases and J lost 0 bases. The CDR3 DNA follows: TGTGCCTGGGGGACAGGGATGAACACTGAAGCTTTCTTT. Amino acids: CAWGTGMNTEAFF.

The chain carries TRBV6-5 and TRBJ1-1, with D perhaps matching TRBD1 (5 bases). The CDR3 covers 13 residues. CDR1 is MNHEY, CDR2 SVGAGI, per germline. V was clipped by 10 bases and J by 1 base, with 13 bases between them. The CDR3 DNA follows: TGTGCCACCACACAGGTGGGGAACACTGAAGCTTTCTTT. This translates into CATTQVGNTEAFF.